This T cell receptor (beta chain) was recovered during a study of T cell clonality in common variable immunodeficiency. In its sample, this clone was seen many times. The read ends 3 residues early relative to the CDR3; the germline J gene fills the gap. Losses at the gene ends were 1 base for V and 2 bases for J; bases not matched to a gene: 9. This CDR3 comprises 17 residues. Germline CDR1 reads SGHRS; CDR2 reads YFSETQ. Sequencing input was equivalent genomic DNA from CVID and controls. Libraries were prepared by immunoSEQ multiplex PCR; TCRdb keeps only in-frame clonotypes and omits some of them. The sample counts more than 30,000 clones, none seen once; the ten largest own under 3.5%.

This clonotype originated in a person aged 18 to 69 in good health. The chain recombines TRBV5-1 with TRBJ1-2; TRBD1 matches at 9 bases. The sequencing sample was made of peripheral blood mononuclear cells. CDR3 sequence: CASSLTGGGLRNYGYTF. The sequenced CDR3 bases are TGCGCCAGCAGCTTGACAGGGGGCGGCCTTAGAAACTATGGC.